Presented here are 23 T cell receptor beta chains from one specimen sequenced in a study of blood T cell repertoires in COVID-19. This table comes from immunoSEQ multiplex PCR, and its TCRdb copy is limited to in-frame clones, with some not included. The data show 150,000 to 200,000 clones, more than 85% seen once. The sequencing input was peripheral blood. All receptors come from a man aged 70-80 years with active or convalescent COVID-19.

The V gene is TRBV3-1 (or the pseudogene TRBV3-2), the J gene TRBJ2-7; 7 bases align to TRBD2. This CDR3 comprises 14 residues. J gave up 6 bases and V 5 bases, and 10 bases lay outside the gene matches. Germline CDR1 and CDR2: LGHDT and YNNKEL (reference sequence). Here the CDR3 DNA reads TGTGCCAGCAGCGGGTTTCGGGGGGTGGGCGAGCAGTACTTC. This gives the protein CASSGFRGVGEQYF.

The chain combines TRBV6-1 with TRBJ2-4; unclear D gene. Trimming took 3 bases from V and 8 from J, leaving 17 bases between them. Germline CDR1 reads MNHNS; CDR2 reads SASEGT. The CDR3 contains 15 residues. CDR3 nucleotides: TGTGCCAGCAGTGATAGCCGCACCGGTGAGGACATTCAGTACTTC. This gives the protein CASSDSRTGEDIQYF.

The rearrangement joins TRBV3-1 (or the pseudogene TRBV3-2) to TRBJ2-1, with D perhaps TRBD2 (5 bases). Trimming shortened V by 3 bases and J by 5 bases, and 11 bases separated the two germline ends. The CDR3 has 14 residues. The germline CDR1 and CDR2 sequences are LGHDT and YNNKEL (reference sequence). CDR3 sequence (DNA): TGTGCCAGCAGCCACCCGACGGGAAACAATGAGCAGTTCTTC. Amino acids: CASSHPTGNNEQFF.

The chain has TRBV11-2 and TRBJ2-5, with TRBD2 identical over 8 bases. Germline V CDR1 and CDR2: SGHAT, FQNNGV. The CDR3 runs 15 residues. The V segment lost 4 bases and the J segment 4 bases; nucleotides outside the gene matches: 8. CDR3 in amino acids: CASSWGLVFGETQYF. DNA of the CDR3: TGTGCCAGCAGCTGGGGACTAGTTTTTGGAGAGACCCAGTACTTC.

For this clone: Within the sample, other DNA sequences also encode this same CDR3. The gene calls are TRBV6-5 and TRBJ2-7; 7 bases match TRBD1. Germline lookup yields CDR1 MNHEY and CDR2 SVGAGI. V lost 6 bases to trimming and J lost 0 bases; unmatched junction nucleotides: 5. This CDR3 has 14 residues. CDR3 DNA sequence: TGTGCCAGCAGATCGACAGGGAGCTCCTACGAGCAGTACTTC. This gives the protein CASRSTGSSYEQYF.

The chain has TRBV29-1 and TRBJ2-7; 9 bases are a match to TRBD2. In germline, CDR1 is SQVTM, CDR2 ANQGSEA. The CDR3 has 14 residues. Trimming took 4 bases from V and 3 from J; bases not matched to a gene: 7. CDR3 region: CSVALGLAGYEQYF. The CDR3, as DNA: TGCAGCGTTGCCCTGGGACTAGCTGGCTACGAGCAGTACTTC.

The rearrangement links TRBV28 to TRBJ2-5, with a weak D call TRBD2 (6 bases). V was clipped by 4 bases and J by 1 base, with 7 bases between them. The CDR3 has 13 residues. CDR1 and CDR2 from the germline V gene are MDHEN and SYDVKM. CDR3 in amino acids: CASSYGGQETQYF. The CDR3 region has the DNA TGTGCCAGCAGTTACGGGGGCCAAGAGACCCAGTACTTC.

V gene TRBV6-1 combines with J gene TRBJ1-5; the D gene is possibly TRBD1 (6 bases). CDR3 size: 16 residues. CDR1 and CDR2 from the germline V gene are MNHNS and SASEGT. Trimming left V 4 bases short and J 4 bases short, with 17 bases between. DNA of the CDR3: TGTGCCAGCAGTGCCCAGGGGCCCCGTCTTAATCAGCCCCAGCATTTT. This encodes CASSAQGPRLNQPQHF.

This clone showed up just once. The rearrangement joins TRBV3-1 (or the pseudogene TRBV3-2) to TRBJ2-3; 9 nucleotides match TRBD2. J lost 2 bases, V lost 4 bases, and 7 bases had no gene match. This CDR3 has 16 amino acids. Germline loops: CDR1 LGHDT, CDR2 YNNKEL (reference sequence). In nucleotides, the CDR3 is TGTGCCAGCAGCCCTACGGCGGGAGGGACCACAGATACGCAGTATTTT. Translating it yields CASSPTAGGTTDTQYF.

This clone came up a few times. The chain has TRBV6-5 and TRBJ2-7; 12 nucleotides align to TRBD2. The CDR3 is made up of 15 amino acids. Per germline, CDR1 MNHEY and CDR2 SVGAGI. Losses at the gene ends were 4 bases for V and 3 bases for J; bases not matched to a gene: 4. The CDR3 loop reads CASSSGLAGNYEQYF. For the CDR3, the DNA is TGTGCCAGCAGTTCGGGACTAGCGGGTAACTACGAGCAGTACTTC.

This clone was counted between two and nine times. The V gene is TRBV5-1, the J gene TRBJ2-1, with D unclear. The germline V gene encodes CDR1 SGHRS and CDR2 YFSETQ. V dropped 4 bases and J dropped 1 base, with 12 bases sitting between them. This CDR3 is 15 amino acids long. CDR3 loop: CASSEHTVSYNEQFF. The DNA of the CDR3 is TGCGCCAGCAGCGAACATACAGTTTCCTACAATGAGCAGTTCTTC.

The rearrangement joins TRBV29-1 to TRBJ1-1, with TRBD1 identical over 7 bases. J gave up 0 bases and V 1 base, and 11 bases lay outside the gene matches. Germline V lookup: CDR1 SQVTM, CDR2 ANQGSEA. The CDR3 has 17 amino acids. The CDR3 bases are TGCAGCGTTGAAGGGAAGGGACAGAATACACTGAACACTGAAGCTTTCTTT. It translates to CSVEGKGQNTLNTEAFF.

The chain carries TRBV23-1 and TRBJ2-3; 10 bases match TRBD2. TRBV23-1 is classed as an ORF, of uncertain function. Germline trimming cut 4 bases from V and 4 bases from J; bases unmatched to any gene: 5. This CDR3 has 15 amino acids. The CDR3 DNA is TGCGCCAGCAGTCGGGGCCTAGCGGGAGCAGATACGCAGTATTTT. Its translation is CASSRGLAGADTQYF.

This clone has just a few counts. The chain links TRBV28 to TRBJ1-3; D ambiguous. Trimming shortened V by 3 bases and J by 0 bases, and 9 bases separated the two germline ends. The CDR3 loop spans 15 amino acids. In germline, CDR1 is MDHEN, CDR2 SYDVKM. CDR3 sequence reads: CASSFSVSSGNTIYF. The CDR3 coding sequence is TGTGCCAGCAGTTTTTCGGTGAGCTCTGGAAACACCATATATTTT.

The rearrangement uses TRBV13 and TRBJ2-3; 12 bases match TRBD2. Germline assignment: CDR1 PRHDT and CDR2 FYEKMQ (reference sequence). The V gene end was trimmed by 5 bases and the J gene end by 4 bases; junction bases not matched to a gene: 7. The CDR3 length is 16 residues. The CDR3 reads CASSHLAGGPSDTQYF. CDR3 DNA sequence: TGTGCCAGCAGCCACCTAGCGGGGGGGCCGTCAGATACGCAGTATTTT. The full variable domain, with the rest looked up from reference TRBV13 and TRBJ2-3, is AAGVIQSPRHLIKEKRETATLKCYPIPRHDTVYWYQQGPGQDPQFLISFYEKMQSDKGSIPDRFSAQQFSDYHSELNMSSLELGDSALYFCASSHLAGGPSDTQYFGPGTRLTVL.

The chain links TRBV3-1 (or the pseudogene TRBV3-2) to TRBJ2-7; D is ambiguous. The CDR3 loop spans 15 amino acids. V was clipped by 1 base and J by 0 bases, with 10 bases between them. Looked up from germline, CDR1 is LGHDT and CDR2 is YNNKEL (reference sequence). The CDR3 protein is CASSQAPGSSYEQYF. CDR3 in DNA: TGTGCCAGCAGCCAAGCTCCAGGAAGCTCCTACGAGCAGTACTTC.

The chain has TRBV4-2 and TRBJ2-3, with D perhaps TRBD1 (5 bases). Trimming shortened V by 0 bases and J by 3 bases, and 10 bases separated the two germline ends. CDR3 length: 15 residues. CDR1 is LGHNA and CDR2 is YNFKEQ in the germline V gene. CDR3: CASSQEGKGTDTQYF. CDR3 DNA sequence: TGTGCCAGCAGCCAAGAAGGGAAGGGGACAGATACGCAGTATTTT.

The chain uses TRBV5-4 and TRBJ2-1, with 8 bases fitting TRBD1. Germline V CDR1 and CDR2: SGHNT, YYREEE (reference sequence). This CDR3 is 13 amino acids long. The V and J ends lost 1 base and 7 bases, in that order; junction bases with no gene match: 1. The CDR3, as DNA: TGTGCCAGCAGCTTGCAGGGGGCGAATGAGCAGTTCTTC. Protein sequence: CASSLQGANEQFF.

CDR3 region: CASSLGRWSTDTQYF. CDR3 sequence (DNA): TGTGCCAGCAGCTTAGGTCGGTGGAGCACAGATACGCAGTATTTT. The rearrangement links TRBV7-2 to TRBJ2-3, with D unclear. V dropped 1 base and J dropped 0 bases, with 8 bases sitting between them. Germline V gene data show CDR1 as SGHTA and CDR2 as FQGNSA. CDR3 size: 15 residues.

V and J are TRBV18 and TRBJ2-5; D is unclear. Trimming took off 3 bases at V and 0 bases at J, with 5 bases between the two ends. The CDR3 length is 13 residues. In germline, CDR1 is KGHSH, CDR2 LQKENI. The CDR3 protein is CASSPRYQETQYF. CDR3 nucleotides: TGTGCCAGCTCACCCAGGTACCAAGAGACCCAGTACTTC.

The chain employs TRBV6-5 and TRBJ1-5; D unclear. This CDR3 comprises 14 residues. V lost 6 bases to trimming and J lost 3 bases, with 12 bases between them. The germline gives CDR1 MNHEY, CDR2 SVGAGI. For the CDR3, the DNA is TGTGCCAGCAGGACGGACTCCTTCAATCAGCCCCAGCATTTT. Translation gives CASRTDSFNQPQHF.

This chain joins TRBV6-5 and TRBJ2-1, with D perhaps matching TRBD1 (6 bases). Trimming took off 6 bases at V and 5 bases at J, with 17 bases between the two ends. The CDR3 extends over 15 amino acids. Germline CDR1 reads MNHEY; CDR2 reads SVGAGI. CDR3 DNA sequence: TGTGCCAGCAGAGCATCAGGGGCGGCAGACAATGAGCAGTTCTTC. This codes for CASRASGAADNEQFF.

V usage is TRBV19 and J usage is TRBJ2-7, with a tentative D call TRBD1 (5 bases). CDR3 size: 16 residues. Trimming took off 1 base at V and 2 bases at J, with 15 bases between the two ends. Germline V lookup: CDR1 LNHDA, CDR2 SQIVND (reference sequence). CDR3 nucleotides: TGTGCCAGTAGTATAGTTCAGGGTGGCTCCACCTACGAGCAGTACTTC. It is translated as CASSIVQGGSTYEQYF. The whole variable domain, remainder taken from reference TRBV19 and TRBJ2-7, is DGGITQSPKYLFRKEGQNVTLSCEQNLNHDAMYWYRQDPGQGLRLIYYSQIVNDFQKGDIAEGYSVSREKKESFPLTVTSAQKNPTAFYLCASSIVQGGSTYEQYFGPGTRLTVT.